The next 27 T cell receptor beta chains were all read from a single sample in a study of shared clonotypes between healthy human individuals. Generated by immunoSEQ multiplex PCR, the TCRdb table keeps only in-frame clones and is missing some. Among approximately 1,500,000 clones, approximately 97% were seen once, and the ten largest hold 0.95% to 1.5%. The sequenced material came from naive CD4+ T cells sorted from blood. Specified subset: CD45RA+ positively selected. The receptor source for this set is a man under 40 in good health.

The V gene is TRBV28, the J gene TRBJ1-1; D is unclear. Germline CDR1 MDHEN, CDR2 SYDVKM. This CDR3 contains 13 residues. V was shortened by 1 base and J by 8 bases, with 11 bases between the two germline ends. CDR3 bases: TGTGCCAGCAGTTTATTGGCGAGCTCCGAAGCTTTCTTT. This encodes CASSLLASSEAFF. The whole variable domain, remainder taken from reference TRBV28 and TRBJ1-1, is DVKVTQSSRYLVKRTGEKVFLECVQDMDHENMFWYRQDPGLGLRLIYFSYDVKMKEKGDIPEGYSVSREKKERFSLILESASTNQTSMYLCASSLLASSEAFFGQGTRLTVV.

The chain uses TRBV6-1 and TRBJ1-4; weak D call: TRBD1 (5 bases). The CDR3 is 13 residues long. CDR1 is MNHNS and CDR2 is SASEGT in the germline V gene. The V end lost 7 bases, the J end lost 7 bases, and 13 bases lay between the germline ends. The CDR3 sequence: CASNDRDPEKLFF. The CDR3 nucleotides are TGTGCCAGCAACGACCGGGACCCTGAAAAACTGTTTTTT.

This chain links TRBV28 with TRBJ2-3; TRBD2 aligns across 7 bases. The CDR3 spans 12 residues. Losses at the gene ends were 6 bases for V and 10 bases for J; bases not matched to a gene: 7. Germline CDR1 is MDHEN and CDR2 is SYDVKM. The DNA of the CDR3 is TGTGCCAGCAGCCGTGACCTAGCGGCGCAGTATTTT. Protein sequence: CASSRDLAAQYF.

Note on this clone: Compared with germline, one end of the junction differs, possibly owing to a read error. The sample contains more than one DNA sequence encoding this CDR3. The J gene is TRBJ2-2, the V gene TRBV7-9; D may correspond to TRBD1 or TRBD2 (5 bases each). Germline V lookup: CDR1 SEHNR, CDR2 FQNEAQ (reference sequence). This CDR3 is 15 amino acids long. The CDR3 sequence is CASSLRGAYTGELFF. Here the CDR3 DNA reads TGTGCCAGCAGCTTACGAGGGGCATACACCGGGGAGCTATTTTTT.

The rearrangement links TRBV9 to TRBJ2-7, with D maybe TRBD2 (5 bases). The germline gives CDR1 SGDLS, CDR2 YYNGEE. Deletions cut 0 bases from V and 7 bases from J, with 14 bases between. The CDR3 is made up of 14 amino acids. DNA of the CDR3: TGTGCCAGCAGCGTAGGGGCCATCGAGGGAGAGCAGTACTTC. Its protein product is CASSVGAIEGEQYF.

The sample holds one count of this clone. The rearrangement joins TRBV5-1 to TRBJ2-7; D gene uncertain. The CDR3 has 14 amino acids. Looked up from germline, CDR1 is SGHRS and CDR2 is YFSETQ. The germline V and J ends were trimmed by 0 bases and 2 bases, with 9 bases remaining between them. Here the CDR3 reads CASSLAPRTYEQYF. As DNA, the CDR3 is TGCGCCAGCAGCTTGGCCCCGAGGACCTACGAGCAGTACTTC.

The CDR3 loop is CASSLGPWAGGRDIQYF. CDR3 nucleotides: TGTGCCAGCAGCTTAGGTCCGTGGGCGGGAGGACGGGACATTCAGTACTTC. The V call is TRBV13, the J call TRBJ2-4; 8 bases are a match to TRBD2. The V gene's germline CDR1 is PRHDT and CDR2 FYEKMQ (reference sequence). The CDR3 sequence is 17 residues long. The trim removed 0 bases at V and 8 bases at J, leaving 12 bases unmatched.

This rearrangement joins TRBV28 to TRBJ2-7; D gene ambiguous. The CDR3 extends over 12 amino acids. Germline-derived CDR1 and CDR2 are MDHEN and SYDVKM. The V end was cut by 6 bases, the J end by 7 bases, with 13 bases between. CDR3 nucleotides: TGTGCCAGCAGCCCAACTCGGCGGGAGCAGTACTTC. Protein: CASSPTRREQYF.

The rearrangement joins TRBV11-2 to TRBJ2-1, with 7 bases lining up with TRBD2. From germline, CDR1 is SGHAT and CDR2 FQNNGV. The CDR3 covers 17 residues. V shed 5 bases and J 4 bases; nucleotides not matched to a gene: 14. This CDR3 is CASSLRAGDRGYNEQFF. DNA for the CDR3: TGTGCCAGCAGCCTCCGGGCGGGGGACCGCGGGTACAATGAGCAGTTCTTC.

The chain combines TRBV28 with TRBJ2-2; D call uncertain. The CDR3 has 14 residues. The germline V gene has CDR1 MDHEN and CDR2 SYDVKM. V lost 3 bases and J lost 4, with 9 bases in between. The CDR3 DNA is TGTGCCAGCAGTTTCCGAGGTGGCACCGGGGAGCTGTTTTTT. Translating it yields CASSFRGGTGELFF. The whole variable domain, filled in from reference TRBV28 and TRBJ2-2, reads DVKVTQSSRYLVKRTGEKVFLECVQDMDHENMFWYRQDPGLGLRLIYFSYDVKMKEKGDIPEGYSVSREKKERFSLILESASTNQTSMYLCASSFRGGTGELFFGEGSRLTVL.

CDR3 amino acids: CASSQFEGRTEAFF. For the CDR3, the DNA is TGCGCCAGCAGCCAATTCGAGGGGCGGACTGAAGCTTTCTTT. The chain has TRBV4-3 and TRBJ1-1; weak D call: TRBD1 (5 bases). Trimming cost V 2 bases and J 5 bases, with 12 bases left between them. This CDR3 spans 14 amino acids. CDR1 LGHNA and CDR2 YSLEER come from the germline V gene.

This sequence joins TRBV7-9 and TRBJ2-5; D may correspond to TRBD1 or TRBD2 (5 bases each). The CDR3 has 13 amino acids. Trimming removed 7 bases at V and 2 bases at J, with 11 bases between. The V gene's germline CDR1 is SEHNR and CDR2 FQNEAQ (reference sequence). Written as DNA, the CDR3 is TGTGCCAGCACCCGGGGCCTTCAAGAGACCCAGTACTTC. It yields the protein CASTRGLQETQYF.

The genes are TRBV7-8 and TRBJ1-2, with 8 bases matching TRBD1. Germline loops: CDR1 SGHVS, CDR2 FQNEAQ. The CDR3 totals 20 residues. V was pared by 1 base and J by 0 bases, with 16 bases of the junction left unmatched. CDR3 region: CASSLEYYGTGVLANYGYTF. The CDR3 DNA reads TGTGCCAGCAGCTTAGAATATTACGGGACAGGAGTCTTAGCTAACTATGGCTACACCTTC.

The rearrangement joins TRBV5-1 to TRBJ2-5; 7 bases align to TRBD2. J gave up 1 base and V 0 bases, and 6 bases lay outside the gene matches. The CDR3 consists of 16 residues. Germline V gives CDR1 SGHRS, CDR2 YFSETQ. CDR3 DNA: TGCGCCAGCAGCTTGGTCGCGGGGGAACTCCAAGAGACCCAGTACTTC. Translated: CASSLVAGELQETQYF.

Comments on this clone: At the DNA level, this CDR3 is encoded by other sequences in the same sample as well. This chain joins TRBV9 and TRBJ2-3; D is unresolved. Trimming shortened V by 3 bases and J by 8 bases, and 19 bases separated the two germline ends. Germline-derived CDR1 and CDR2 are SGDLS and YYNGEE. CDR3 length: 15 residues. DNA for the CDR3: TGTGCCAGCAGCGCTCGCCTGTCAGGAGAAGGTACGCAGTATTTT. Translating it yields CASSARLSGEGTQYF.

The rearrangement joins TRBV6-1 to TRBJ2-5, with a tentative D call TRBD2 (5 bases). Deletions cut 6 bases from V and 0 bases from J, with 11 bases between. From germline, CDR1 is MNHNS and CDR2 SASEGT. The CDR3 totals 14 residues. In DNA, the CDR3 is TGTGCCAGCAGCCCCAGAGGGTACCAAGAGACCCAGTACTTC. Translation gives CASSPRGYQETQYF.

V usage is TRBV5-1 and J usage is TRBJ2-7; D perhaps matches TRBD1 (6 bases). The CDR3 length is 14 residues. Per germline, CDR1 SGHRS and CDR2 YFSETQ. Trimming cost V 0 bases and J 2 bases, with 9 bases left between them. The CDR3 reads CASSLETGTYEQYF. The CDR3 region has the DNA TGCGCCAGCAGCTTGGAGACAGGTACCTACGAGCAGTACTTC.

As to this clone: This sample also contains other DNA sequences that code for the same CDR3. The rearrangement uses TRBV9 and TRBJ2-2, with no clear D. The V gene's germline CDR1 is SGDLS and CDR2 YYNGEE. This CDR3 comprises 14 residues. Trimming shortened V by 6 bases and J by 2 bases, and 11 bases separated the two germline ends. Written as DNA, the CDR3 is TGTGCCAGCACTTTTGATCCAAACACCGGGGAGCTGTTTTTT. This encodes CASTFDPNTGELFF.

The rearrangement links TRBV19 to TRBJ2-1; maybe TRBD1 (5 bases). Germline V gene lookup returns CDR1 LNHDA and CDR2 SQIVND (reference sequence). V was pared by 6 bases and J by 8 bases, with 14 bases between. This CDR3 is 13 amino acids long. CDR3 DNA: TGTGCCAGTAGCCCCCAGACAGTCGATGAGCAGTTCTTC. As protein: CASSPQTVDEQFF.

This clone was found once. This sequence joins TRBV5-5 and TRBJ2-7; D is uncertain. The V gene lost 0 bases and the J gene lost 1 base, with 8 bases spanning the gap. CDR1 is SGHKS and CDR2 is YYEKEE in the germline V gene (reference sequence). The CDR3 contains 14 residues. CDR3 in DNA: TGTGCCAGCAGCTTGGGCGGTCTTTCCTACGAGCAGTACTTC. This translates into CASSLGGLSYEQYF.

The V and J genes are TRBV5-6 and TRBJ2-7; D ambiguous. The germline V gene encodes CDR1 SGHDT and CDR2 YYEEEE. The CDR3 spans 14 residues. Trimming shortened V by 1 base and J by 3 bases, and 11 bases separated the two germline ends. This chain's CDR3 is CASSLYARRYEQYF. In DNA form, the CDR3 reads TGTGCCAGCAGCTTGTATGCCCGTCGCTACGAGCAGTACTTC.

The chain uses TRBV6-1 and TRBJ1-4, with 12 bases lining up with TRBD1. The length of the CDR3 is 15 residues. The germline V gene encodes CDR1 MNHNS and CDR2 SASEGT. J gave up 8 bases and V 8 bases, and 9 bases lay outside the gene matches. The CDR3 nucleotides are TGTGCCAGCCGGGGGGACAGGGGGCTGAACGAAAAACTGTTTTTT. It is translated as CASRGDRGLNEKLFF.

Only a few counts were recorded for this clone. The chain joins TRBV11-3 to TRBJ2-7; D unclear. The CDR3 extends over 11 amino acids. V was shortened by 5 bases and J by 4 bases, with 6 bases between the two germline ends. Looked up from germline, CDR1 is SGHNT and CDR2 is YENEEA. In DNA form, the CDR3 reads TGTGCCAGCAGCCCCGGATACGAGCAGTACTTC. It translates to CASSPGYEQYF.

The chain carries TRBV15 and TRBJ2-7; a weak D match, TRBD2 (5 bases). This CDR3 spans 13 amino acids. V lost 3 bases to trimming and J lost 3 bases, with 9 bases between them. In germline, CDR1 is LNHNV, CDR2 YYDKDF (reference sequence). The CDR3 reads CATSRSGVYEQYF. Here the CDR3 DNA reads TGTGCCACCAGCAGGTCCGGGGTCTACGAGCAGTACTTC.

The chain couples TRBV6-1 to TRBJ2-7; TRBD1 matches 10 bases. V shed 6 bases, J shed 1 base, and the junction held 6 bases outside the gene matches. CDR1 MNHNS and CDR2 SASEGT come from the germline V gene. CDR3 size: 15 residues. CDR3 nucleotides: TGTGCCAGCAGATACGGGACAGGGGTATCCTACGAGCAGTACTTC. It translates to CASRYGTGVSYEQYF.

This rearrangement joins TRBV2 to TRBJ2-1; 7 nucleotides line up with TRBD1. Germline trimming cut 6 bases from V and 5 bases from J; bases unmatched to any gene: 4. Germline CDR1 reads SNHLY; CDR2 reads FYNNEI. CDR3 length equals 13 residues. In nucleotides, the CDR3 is TGTGCCAGCAGAAGGGGGCGCGACAATGAGCAGTTCTTC. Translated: CASRRGRDNEQFF. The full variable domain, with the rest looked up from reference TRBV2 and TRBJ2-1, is EPEVTQTPSHQVTQMGQEVILRCVPISNHLYFYWYRQILGQKVEFLVSFYNNEISEKSEIFDDQFSVERPDGSNFTLKIRSTKLEDSAMYFCASRRGRDNEQFFGPGTRLTVL.

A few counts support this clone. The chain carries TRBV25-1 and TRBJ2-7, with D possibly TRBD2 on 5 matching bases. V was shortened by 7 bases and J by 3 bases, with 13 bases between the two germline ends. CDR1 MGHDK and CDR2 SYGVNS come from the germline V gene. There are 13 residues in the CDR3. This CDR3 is CASTPTGVYEQYF. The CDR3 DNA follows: TGTGCCAGCACACCAACCGGGGTCTACGAGCAGTACTTC.